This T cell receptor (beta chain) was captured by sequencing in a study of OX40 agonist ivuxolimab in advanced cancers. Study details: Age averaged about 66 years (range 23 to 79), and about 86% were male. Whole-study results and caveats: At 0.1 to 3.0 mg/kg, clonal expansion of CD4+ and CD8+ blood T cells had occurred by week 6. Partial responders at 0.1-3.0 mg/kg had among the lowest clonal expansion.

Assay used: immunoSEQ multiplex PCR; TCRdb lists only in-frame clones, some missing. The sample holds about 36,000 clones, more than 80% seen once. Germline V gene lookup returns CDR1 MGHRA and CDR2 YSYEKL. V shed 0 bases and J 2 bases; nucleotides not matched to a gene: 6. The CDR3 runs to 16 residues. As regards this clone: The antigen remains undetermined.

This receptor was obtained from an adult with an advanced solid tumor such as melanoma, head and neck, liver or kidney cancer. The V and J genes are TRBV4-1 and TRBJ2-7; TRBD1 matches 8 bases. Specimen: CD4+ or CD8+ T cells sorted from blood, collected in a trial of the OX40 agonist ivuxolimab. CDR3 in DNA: TGCGCCAGCAGCCAAGATTCCGGGACAGGCGCCTACGAGCAGTACTTC. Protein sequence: CASSQDSGTGAYEQYF.